This TCR beta chain came from a study of blood T cell repertoires in COVID-19. Study overall: Acute and convalescent COVID-19 specimens originated in the United States, Italy and Spain.

CDR1 is SGHVS, CDR2 FQNEAQ, per germline. This CDR3 contains 15 residues. The V and J ends lost 5 bases and 7 bases, in that order; junction bases with no gene match: 10. In the original workflow: Reference gene primers were amplified, and this amplification served to estimate nucleated cell counts. The table came from immunoSEQ multiplex PCR; TCRdb's copy has only in-frame clones and leaves some out. V and J calls and clone size are given by that table; D and trimming were obtained from the DNA. The sample gives 350,000 to 400,000 clones, 70% to 90% of which show up once; around 3% is in the top ten. Enrollment of patients from Seattle took place during active infection, with longitudinal follow-up.

V is TRBV7-8 and J is TRBJ2-2; 7 bases fit TRBD1. The source is a woman aged 25 to 39 with COVID-19, enrolled during active disease. Source material: peripheral blood. The CDR3 reads CASSKARGRIGELFF. For the CDR3, the DNA is TGTGCCAGCAGCAAGGCAAGGGGGCGGATCGGGGAGCTGTTTTTT.